This TCR beta chain derives from a study of T cell changes during pregnancy in multiple sclerosis. Here immunoSEQ multiplex PCR was the method, and the copy in TCRdb shows in-frame clones only, minus some. The repertoire includes 45,000 to 65,000 clones, 93% of them detected once, and approximately 2.5% sits in the top ten. CDR3 size: 14 residues. Germline CDR1 is MNHEY and CDR2 is SMNVEV (reference sequence). Trimming shortened V by 2 bases and J by 4 bases, and 9 bases separated the two germline ends. The chain joins TRBV27 to TRBJ1-3; D unresolved. The sequencing here drew on CD8+ T cells from peripheral blood mononuclear cells, taken in the third trimester of pregnancy. The sequence came from a female donor with multiple sclerosis, enrolled in a pregnancy study. The CDR3 loop reads CASSLGSGGNTIYF. CDR3 in DNA: TGTGCCAGCAGTTTAGGGTCGGGGGGAAACACCATATATTTT.